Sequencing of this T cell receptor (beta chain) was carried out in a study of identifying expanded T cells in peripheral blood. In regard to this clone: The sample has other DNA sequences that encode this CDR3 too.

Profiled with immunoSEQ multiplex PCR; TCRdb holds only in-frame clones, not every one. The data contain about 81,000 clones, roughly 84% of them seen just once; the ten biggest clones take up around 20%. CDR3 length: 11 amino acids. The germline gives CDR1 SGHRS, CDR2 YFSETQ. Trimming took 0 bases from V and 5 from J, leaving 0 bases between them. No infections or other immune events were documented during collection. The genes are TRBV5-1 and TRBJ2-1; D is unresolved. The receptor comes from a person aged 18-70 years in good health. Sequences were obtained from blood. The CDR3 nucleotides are TGCGCCAGCAGCTTGGACAATGAGCAGTTCTTC. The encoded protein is CASSLDNEQFF.